This T cell receptor (beta chain) was retrieved from a study of breast tumors, draining lymph nodes, adjacent tissues. General study results and limits: Data only fit, rather than demonstrated, lymph node origin of most tumor T cells.

Breast cancer patients provided tissue from their axillary draining lymph nodes. MiXCR was run by TCRdb on the multiplex PCR reads, yielding one entry per CDR3 protein. The sample shows approximately 170,000 distinct CDR3 sequences, about 30% of them seen only once. Germline V gene sequence: CDR1 LNHNV, CDR2 YYDKDF (reference sequence). The CDR3 is 16 amino acids. V shed 0 bases and J shed 3 bases, with 12 bases lying between them. There are many counts of this clonotype. Its antigen is not known. This TCR came from a female donor with breast cancer. Some clones in this sample may be carry-over from other donors' samples. The chain combines TRBV15 with TRBJ1-5; D possibly corresponds to TRBD1 (5 bases). Sequencing used axillary lymph node tissue. The CDR3 DNA sequence: TGTGCCACCAGCAGAGATCCAGGGTATCCCAATCAGCCCCAGCATTTT. Its translation is CATSRDPGYPNQPQHF.